This T cell receptor beta chain came from a study of regulatory T cells in long-lasting Graves disease. Time point indicated: persistent/refractory GD, antithyroid drugs over 5 years with positive TRAb. Scientists built the TCR library using RNA that was extracted from PBMCs. Germline CDR1 and CDR2: MDHEN and SYDVKM. The CDR3 sequence is 17 residues long. Germline trimming cut 4 bases from V and 0 bases from J; bases unmatched to any gene: 11. At least ten counts were recorded for this clonotype. What it recognizes is unknown. Library construction for TCR beta used iRepertoire HTBI primers and Arm-PCR of CDR3 regions. TCRdb reprocessed the multiplex PCR reads via MiXCR and lists one record per CDR3 protein. This table has about 430,000 distinct CDR3 sequences, 21% appearing once. Study conclusions and caveats: Whereas new patients shared 900 to 1,000 public clonotypes, persistent patients shared more, at a few thousand. It was in persistent disease that TRBV28, TRBJ1-2 and TRBJ2-5 were favored.

This sequence originates from a female donor with Graves disease. The input for sequencing was peripheral blood mononuclear cells (PBMCs), taken when the disease was refractory, from a patient treated with antithyroid drugs. V gene TRBV28 combines with J gene TRBJ2-7; 8 bases are a match to TRBD1. The CDR3 DNA is TGTGCCAGCAGTTACTCCACCCTGACAGGGGACTCCTACGAGCAGTACTTC. It codes for CASSYSTLTGDSYEQYF.